A selection of T cell receptor beta chains follows, all from one sample in a study of human thymus T cells. Here immunoSEQ multiplex PCR was the method, and the copy in TCRdb shows in-frame clones only, minus some. The sample contains 57,000 or so clones, approximately 93% of which appear only once. The source material was blood. These receptors all stem from a boy less than two years old with a congenital heart defect but otherwise immunologically healthy. CDR3s include the opening cysteine and the closing phenylalanine or tryptophan. A D gene is named only where the DNA matches it firmly. A clone size is listed for some rows: how often the clone was seen (once, few, many), or a class if it is expanded.

d_call j_call v_call clone_size cdr3_aa cdr3_nt
TRBD2 TRBJ2-7 TRBV6-5 NA CASSYSGGTGEQYF TGTGCCAGCAGTTATAGCGGGGGCACGGGGGAGCAGTACTTC
TRBD1 TRBJ2-2 TRBV19 once CANPTGTNTGELFF TGTGCCAACCCGACAGGGACCAACACCGGGGAGCTGTTTTTT
NA TRBJ1-2 TRBV5-1 NA CASSFGPGANSYGYTF TGCGCCAGCAGCTTCGGTCCAGGGGCGAACTCATATGGCTACACCTTC
NA TRBJ2-3 TRBV6-4 NA CASSDPGRISDTQYF TGTGCCAGCAGTGATCCGGGCCGGATCTCAGATACGCAGTATTTT
TRBD1 TRBJ2-3 TRBV10-3 NA CAISLVGTGVTDTQYF TGTGCCATCAGCTTAGTAGGGACAGGGGTCACAGATACGCAGTATTTT
NA TRBJ2-7 TRBV5-1 NA CASSSFATEQYF TGCGCCAGCAGCTCCTTCGCTACAGAGCAGTACTTC
NA TRBJ1-2 TRBV6-1 NA CASTDRFYGYTF TGTGCCAGCACTGACAGGTTCTATGGCTACACCTTC
NA TRBJ2-3 TRBV5-1 NA CASSLVSSTDTQYF TGCGCCAGCAGCTTGGTTTCTAGCACAGATACGCAGTATTTT
NA TRBJ1-2 TRBV6-1 NA CASSEHRRGGDGYTF TGTGCCAGCAGTGAACACCGGCGAGGGGGAGATGGCTACACCTTC
NA TRBJ2-7 TRBV6-1 NA CASSETTGRDEQYF TGTGCCAGCAGTGAAACGACAGGGAGGGACGAGCAGTACTTC
NA TRBJ2-5 TRBV6-5 NA CASRFGETQYF TGTGCCAGCAGGTTCGGGGAGACCCAGTACTTC
TRBD1 TRBJ1-2 TRBV27 NA CASSLQGAVGGYTF TGTGCCAGCAGTTTACAGGGGGCTGTAGGTGGCTACACCTTC
NA TRBJ2-5 TRBV10-2 NA CASSEGQYQETQYF TGCGCCAGCAGTGAGGGACAGTACCAAGAGACCCAGTACTTC
TRBD1 TRBJ2-7 TRBV6-1 NA CASSDPDGQGGQYF TGTGCCAGCAGTGACCCCGATGGACAGGGGGGGCAGTACTTC
TRBD1 TRBJ2-7 TRBV5-1 NA CASSLLRTGGEQYF TGCGCCAGCAGTTTGCTCAGGACAGGGGGCGAGCAGTACTTC
NA TRBJ1-1 TRBV27 NA CASSFAGVAPEAFF TGTGCCAGCAGTTTTGCAGGGGTAGCCCCTGAAGCTTTCTTT
NA TRBJ1-2 TRBV5-5 NA CASSLVTGNYGYTF TGTGCCAGCAGCTTGGTTACGGGAAACTATGGCTACACCTTC
TRBD2 TRBJ2-7 TRBV6-5 NA CASSYGGLAGYEQYF TGTGCCAGCAGTTACGGGGGACTAGCGGGCTACGAGCAGTACTTC
NA TRBJ2-1 TRBV6-1 NA CASSEAVGSYTNEQFF TGTGCCAGCAGTGAGGCCGTTGGCAGTTACACCAATGAGCAGTTCTTC
TRBD2 TRBJ2-7 TRBV18 once CASSRWGGLDPSYEQYF TGTGCCAGCTCACGATGGGGGGGACTAGACCCGTCCTACGAGCAGTACTTC
NA TRBJ2-7 TRBV5-1 NA CASSLGQSYEQYF TGCGCCAGCAGCTTGGGGCAGAGCTACGAGCAGTACTTC
TRBD2 TRBJ2-3 TRBV5-1 NA CASSLASGSTDTQYF TGCGCCAGCAGCTTGGCTAGCGGGAGCACAGATACGCAGTATTTT
TRBD2 TRBJ2-1 TRBV27 NA CASSSGLAGGNEQFF TGTGCCAGCAGTTCGGGACTAGCGGGAGGAAATGAGCAGTTCTTC
TRBD1 TRBJ1-6 TRBV2 NA CATLDRAYNSPLHF TGTGCCACCTTAGACAGGGCGTATAATTCACCCCTCCACTTT
TRBD2 TRBJ2-1 TRBV28 NA CASSSPGLLSYNEQFF TGTGCCAGCAGTTCACCGGGACTACTCTCCTACAATGAGCAGTTCTTC
TRBD1 TRBJ1-2 TRBV11-3 NA CASSSAYTGTGGSYTF TGTGCCAGCAGCTCCGCCTATACCGGGACAGGGGGAAGCTACACCTTC
TRBD1 TRBJ2-7 TRBV18 NA CASSSRDRTSYEQYF TGTGCCAGCTCATCCCGGGACAGAACCTCCTACGAGCAGTACTTC
TRBD2 TRBJ2-3 TRBV15 once CATSRVRWLAGTDTQYF TGTGCCACCAGCAGAGTTAGGTGGCTAGCGGGCACAGATACGCAGTATTTT
NA TRBJ2-5 TRBV7-2 NA CASSPNDRLGETQYF TGTGCCAGCAGCCCAAACGACAGATTGGGGGAGACCCAGTACTTC
TRBD1 TRBJ2-3 TRBV25-1 NA CASSDPRDSGGADTQYF TGTGCCAGCAGTGATCCACGCGACTCAGGGGGCGCAGATACGCAGTATTTT
TRBD2 TRBJ2-1 TRBV9 NA CASSARALAGGPRYNEQFF TGTGCCAGCAGCGCTAGGGCACTAGCGGGAGGGCCCCGCTACAATGAGCAGTTCTTC
TRBD2 TRBJ2-1 TRBV4-1 NA CASSQRGTSVDEQFF TGCGCCAGCAGCCAAAGAGGGACTAGCGTCGATGAGCAGTTCTTC
NA TRBJ2-7 TRBV27 NA CASSLWRSSYEQYF TGTGCCAGCAGTTTATGGCGCAGTTCCTACGAGCAGTACTTC
TRBD1 TRBJ1-2 TRBV18 NA CASSPMGTGAYGYTF TGTGCCAGCTCTCCCATGGGCACAGGGGCCTATGGCTACACCTTC
NA TRBJ2-7 TRBV19 NA CASSTPGAGNAYEQYF TGTGCCAGTAGTACCCCCGGTGCAGGCAACGCCTACGAGCAGTACTTC
NA TRBJ2-7 TRBV28 NA CASSLGGQTSYEQYF TGTGCCAGCAGTTTAGGGGGGCAGACCTCCTACGAGCAGTACTTC
TRBD2 TRBJ2-5 TRBV7-2 NA CASSSTSGGKETQYF TGTGCCAGCAGCTCGACTAGCGGGGGGAAAGAGACCCAGTACTTC
NA TRBJ1-2 TRBV5-1 NA CASSPGLSYGYTF TGCGCCAGCAGCCCGGGCCTCTCCTATGGCTACACCTTC
NA TRBJ2-4 TRBV5-6 NA CASSLGPAKNIQYF TGTGCCAGCAGCTTGGGACCTGCCAAAAACATTCAGTACTTC
NA TRBJ2-3 TRBV28 NA CASSVGYGGAYTQYF TGTGCCAGCAGTGTGGGGTACGGCGGTGCATATACGCAGTATTTT
NA TRBJ1-5 TRBV18 NA CASSPRDNQPQHF TGTGCCAGCTCACCAAGAGACAATCAGCCCCAGCATTTT
NA TRBJ2-7 TRBV7-2 once CASSPPGTSYYEQYF TGTGCCAGCAGCCCACCCGGGACGTCGTACTACGAGCAGTACTTC
TRBD1 TRBJ2-7 TRBV18 NA CASSPYRDSQQYF TGTGCCAGCTCACCCTACCGGGACAGCCAGCAGTACTTC
NA TRBJ1-5 TRBV9 once CASGINQPQHF TGTGCCAGCGGGATCAATCAGCCCCAGCATTTT
TRBD1 TRBJ1-1 TRBV6-5 NA CASTRTGFMNTEAFF TGTGCCAGCACCCGGACAGGATTCATGAACACTGAAGCTTTCTTT
NA TRBJ2-1 TRBV6-6 NA CASNTPLDEQFF TGTGCCAGCAATACGCCCCTGGATGAGCAGTTCTTC
TRBD2 TRBJ2-3 TRBV6-1 NA CASSEAGGNTDTQYF TGTGCCAGCAGTGAAGCGGGGGGGAACACAGATACGCAGTATTTT
TRBD1 TRBJ2-3 TRBV7-2 NA CASSLEGARTDTQYF TGTGCCAGCAGCTTAGAGGGGGCGCGGACAGATACGCAGTATTTT
NA TRBJ2-2 TRBV4-2 NA CASSQTWPEGGELFF TGTGCCAGCAGCCAAACCTGGCCAGAAGGTGGGGAGCTGTTTTTT
NA TRBJ2-3 TRBV6-5 NA CASSRRSTDTQYF TGTGCCAGCAGTCGGAGGAGCACAGATACGCAGTATTTT
NA TRBJ2-7 TRBV6-5 NA CASSSLRASYEQYF TGTGCCAGCAGTTCCCTCAGGGCGTCCTACGAGCAGTACTTC
NA TRBJ2-5 TRBV5-4 NA CASRPRGREETQYF TGTGCCAGCAGGCCCAGGGGGCGGGAGGAGACCCAGTACTTC
NA TRBJ1-1 TRBV4-1 NA CASSQDHRLTGRNTEAFF TGCGCCAGCAGCCAAGACCACCGGCTAACAGGGAGGAACACTGAAGCTTTCTTT
NA TRBJ1-4 TRBV7-9 NA CASSTGSTNEKLFF TGTGCCAGCAGTACAGGGTCAACTAATGAAAAACTGTTTTTT
NA TRBJ2-7 TRBV30 NA CAWSSPLAQYF TGTGCCTGGAGTTCCCCCCTAGCACAGTACTTC